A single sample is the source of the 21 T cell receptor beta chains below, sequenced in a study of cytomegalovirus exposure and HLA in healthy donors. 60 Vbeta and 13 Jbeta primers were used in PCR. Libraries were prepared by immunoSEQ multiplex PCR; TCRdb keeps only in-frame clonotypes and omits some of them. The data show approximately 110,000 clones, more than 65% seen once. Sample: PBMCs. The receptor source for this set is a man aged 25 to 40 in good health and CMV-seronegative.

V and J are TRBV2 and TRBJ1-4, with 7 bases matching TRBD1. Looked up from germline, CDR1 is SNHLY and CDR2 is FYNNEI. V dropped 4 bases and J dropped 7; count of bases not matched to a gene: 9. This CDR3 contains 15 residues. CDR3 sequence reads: CASSVDRAGSEKLFF. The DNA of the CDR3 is TGTGCCAGCAGTGTCGACAGGGCGGGAAGTGAAAAACTGTTTTTT.

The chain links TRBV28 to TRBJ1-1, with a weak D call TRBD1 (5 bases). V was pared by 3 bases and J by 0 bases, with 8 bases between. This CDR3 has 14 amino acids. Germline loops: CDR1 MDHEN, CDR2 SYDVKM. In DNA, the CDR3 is TGTGCCAGCAGTTTTGGGGGGGTGAACACTGAAGCTTTCTTT. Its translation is CASSFGGVNTEAFF.

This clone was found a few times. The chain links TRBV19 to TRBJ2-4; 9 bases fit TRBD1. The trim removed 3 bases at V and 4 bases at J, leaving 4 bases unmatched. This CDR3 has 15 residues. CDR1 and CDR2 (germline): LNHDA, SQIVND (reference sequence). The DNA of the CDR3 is TGTGCCAGTAGTATGGGGACAGGGTCAAAAAACATTCAGTACTTC. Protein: CASSMGTGSKNIQYF.

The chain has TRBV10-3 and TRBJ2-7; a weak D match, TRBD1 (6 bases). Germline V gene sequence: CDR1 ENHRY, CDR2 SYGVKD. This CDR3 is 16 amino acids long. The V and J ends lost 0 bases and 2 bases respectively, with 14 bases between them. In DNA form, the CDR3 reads TGTGCCATCAGTGAGTCGCTTGGGCAGGGGACCTACGAGCAGTACTTC. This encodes CAISESLGQGTYEQYF.

CDR3 nucleotide sequence: TGTGCCAGCAGTTACGGGGGGGAAGGAGAGACCCAGTACTTC. Residues: CASSYGGEGETQYF. The chain is built from TRBV6-6 and TRBJ2-5; TRBD2 aligns across 7 bases. The CDR3 extends over 14 amino acids. Germline assignment: CDR1 MNHNY and CDR2 SVGAGI (reference sequence). V shed 2 bases and J 4 bases; nucleotides not matched to a gene: 4.

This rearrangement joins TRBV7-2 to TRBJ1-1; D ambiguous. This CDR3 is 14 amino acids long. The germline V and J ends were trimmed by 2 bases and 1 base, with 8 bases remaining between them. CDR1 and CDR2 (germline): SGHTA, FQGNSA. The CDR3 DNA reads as TGTGCCAGCAGCTTATACCTGGCGAACACTGAAGCTTTCTTT. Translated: CASSLYLANTEAFF.

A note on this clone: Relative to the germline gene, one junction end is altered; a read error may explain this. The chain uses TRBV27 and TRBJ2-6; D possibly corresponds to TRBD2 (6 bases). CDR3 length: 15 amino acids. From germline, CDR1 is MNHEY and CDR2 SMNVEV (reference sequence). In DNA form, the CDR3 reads TGTGCCAGCAGTTTTCGGGGGAGTGGGGCCAACGGCCTGACTTTC. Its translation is CASSFRGSGANGLTF.

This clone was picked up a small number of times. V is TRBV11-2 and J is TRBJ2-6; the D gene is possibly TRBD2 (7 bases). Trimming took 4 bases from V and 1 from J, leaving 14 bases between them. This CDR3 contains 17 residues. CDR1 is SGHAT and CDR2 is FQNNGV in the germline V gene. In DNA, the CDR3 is TGTGCCAGCAGCTCCCCAAGGGGGGGGTCTGGGGCCAACGTCCTGACTTTC. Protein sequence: CASSSPRGGSGANVLTF.

CDR3 bases: TGTGCCAGCAGCTTAGATCTGGGCTACACTGAAGCTTTCTTT. This encodes CASSLDLGYTEAFF. The chain recombines TRBV11-2 with TRBJ1-1; D unresolved. The V gene's germline CDR1 is SGHAT and CDR2 FQNNGV. The CDR3 sequence is 14 residues long. The V and J ends lost 0 bases and 3 bases respectively, with 8 bases between them.

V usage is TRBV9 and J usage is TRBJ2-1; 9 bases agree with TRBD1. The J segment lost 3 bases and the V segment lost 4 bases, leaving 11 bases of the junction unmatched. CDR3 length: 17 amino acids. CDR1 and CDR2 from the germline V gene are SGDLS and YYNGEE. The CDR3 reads CASSTREGDRVYNEQFF. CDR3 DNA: TGTGCCAGCAGCACCCGAGAGGGGGACAGGGTCTACAATGAGCAGTTCTTC.

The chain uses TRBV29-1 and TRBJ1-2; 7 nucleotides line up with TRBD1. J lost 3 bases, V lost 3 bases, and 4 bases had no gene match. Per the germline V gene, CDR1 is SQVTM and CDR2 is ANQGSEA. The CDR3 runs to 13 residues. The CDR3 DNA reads TGCAGCGTTGAGTCCGGGACAGACTATGGCTACACCTTC. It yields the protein CSVESGTDYGYTF.

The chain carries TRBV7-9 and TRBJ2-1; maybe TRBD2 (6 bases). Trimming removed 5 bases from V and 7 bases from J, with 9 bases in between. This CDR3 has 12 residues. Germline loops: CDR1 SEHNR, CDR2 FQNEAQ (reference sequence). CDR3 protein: CASSPGRNEQFF. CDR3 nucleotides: TGTGCCAGCAGCCCAGGGAGGAATGAGCAGTTCTTC.

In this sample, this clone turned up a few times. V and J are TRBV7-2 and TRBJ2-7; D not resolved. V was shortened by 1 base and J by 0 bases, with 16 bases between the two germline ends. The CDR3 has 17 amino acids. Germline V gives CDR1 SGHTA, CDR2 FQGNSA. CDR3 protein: CASSLGLSRETSYEQYF. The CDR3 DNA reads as TGTGCCAGCAGCTTAGGTTTAAGTAGAGAAACCTCCTACGAGCAGTACTTC. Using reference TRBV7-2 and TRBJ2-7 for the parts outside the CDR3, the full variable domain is GAGVSQSPSNKVTEKGKDVELRCDPISGHTALYWYRQSLGQGLEFLIYFQGNSAPDKSGLPSDRFSAERTGGSVSTLTIQRTQQEDSAVYLCASSLGLSRETSYEQYFGPGTRLTVT.

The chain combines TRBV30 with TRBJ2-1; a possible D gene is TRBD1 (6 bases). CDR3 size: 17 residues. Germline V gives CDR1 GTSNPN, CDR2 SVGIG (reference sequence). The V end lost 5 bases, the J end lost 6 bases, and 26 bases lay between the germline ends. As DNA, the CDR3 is TGTGCCTGGGAAAGTGACGGGGTGAAGACACAGGGCAATGAGCAGTTCTTC. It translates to CAWESDGVKTQGNEQFF.

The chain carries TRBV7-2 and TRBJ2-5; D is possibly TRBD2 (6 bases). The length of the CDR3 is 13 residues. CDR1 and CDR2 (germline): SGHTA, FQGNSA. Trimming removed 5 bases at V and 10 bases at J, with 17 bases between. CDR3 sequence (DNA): TGTGCCAGCAGCCCGCAACCGTTGGAGGGCCAGTACTTC. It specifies CASSPQPLEGQYF. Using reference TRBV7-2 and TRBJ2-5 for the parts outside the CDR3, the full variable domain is GAGVSQSPSNKVTEKGKDVELRCDPISGHTALYWYRQSLGQGLEFLIYFQGNSAPDKSGLPSDRFSAERTGGSVSTLTIQRTQQEDSAVYLCASSPQPLEGQYFGPGTRLLVL.

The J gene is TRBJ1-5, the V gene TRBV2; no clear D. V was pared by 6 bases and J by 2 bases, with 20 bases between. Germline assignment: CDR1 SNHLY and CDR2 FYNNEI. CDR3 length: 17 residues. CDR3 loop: CASSLEGPTAGNQPQHF. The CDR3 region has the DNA TGTGCCAGCAGCCTGGAGGGTCCTACGGCGGGCAATCAGCCCCAGCATTTT.

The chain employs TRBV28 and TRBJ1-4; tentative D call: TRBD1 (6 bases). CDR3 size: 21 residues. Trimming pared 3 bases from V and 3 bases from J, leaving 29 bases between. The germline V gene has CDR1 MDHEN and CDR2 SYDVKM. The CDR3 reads CASSLPLPPRDTQMPNEKLFF. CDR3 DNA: TGTGCCAGCAGTTTGCCCCTCCCCCCCCGGGACACCCAAATGCCTAATGAAAAACTGTTTTTT.

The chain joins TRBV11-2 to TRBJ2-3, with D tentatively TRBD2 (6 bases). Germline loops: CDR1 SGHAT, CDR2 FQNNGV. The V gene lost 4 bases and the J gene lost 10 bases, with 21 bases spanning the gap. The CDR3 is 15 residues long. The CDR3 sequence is CASSYRTGRSYAQYF. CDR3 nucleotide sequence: TGTGCCAGCAGCTACCGTACCGGGAGAAGCTATGCGCAGTATTTT. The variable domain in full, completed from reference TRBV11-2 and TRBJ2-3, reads EAGVAQSPRYKIIEKRQSVAFWCNPISGHATLYWYQQILGQGPKLLIQFQNNGVVDDSQLPKDRFSAERLKGVDSTLKIQPAKLEDSAVYLCASSYRTGRSYAQYFGPGTRLTVL.

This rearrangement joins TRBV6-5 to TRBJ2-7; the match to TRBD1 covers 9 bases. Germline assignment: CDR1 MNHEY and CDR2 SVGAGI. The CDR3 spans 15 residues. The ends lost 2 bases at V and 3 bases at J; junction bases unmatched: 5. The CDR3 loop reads CASSYGTGRYYEQYF. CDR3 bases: TGTGCCAGCAGTTACGGGACAGGGAGATACTACGAGCAGTACTTC.

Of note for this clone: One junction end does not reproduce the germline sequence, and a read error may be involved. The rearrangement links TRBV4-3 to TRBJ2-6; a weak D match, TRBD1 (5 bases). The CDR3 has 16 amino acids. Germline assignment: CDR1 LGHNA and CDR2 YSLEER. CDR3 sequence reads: CASSQASPSGANGLTF. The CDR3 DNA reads TGCGCCAGCAGCCAAGCATCCCCCTCTGGGGCCAACGGCCTGACTTTC.

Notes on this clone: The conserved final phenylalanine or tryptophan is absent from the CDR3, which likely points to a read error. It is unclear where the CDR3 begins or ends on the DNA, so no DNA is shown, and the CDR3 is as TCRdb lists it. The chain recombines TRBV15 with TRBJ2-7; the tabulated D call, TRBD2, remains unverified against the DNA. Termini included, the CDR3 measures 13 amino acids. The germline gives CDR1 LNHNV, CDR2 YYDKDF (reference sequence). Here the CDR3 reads CATSRDGGGAFNL.